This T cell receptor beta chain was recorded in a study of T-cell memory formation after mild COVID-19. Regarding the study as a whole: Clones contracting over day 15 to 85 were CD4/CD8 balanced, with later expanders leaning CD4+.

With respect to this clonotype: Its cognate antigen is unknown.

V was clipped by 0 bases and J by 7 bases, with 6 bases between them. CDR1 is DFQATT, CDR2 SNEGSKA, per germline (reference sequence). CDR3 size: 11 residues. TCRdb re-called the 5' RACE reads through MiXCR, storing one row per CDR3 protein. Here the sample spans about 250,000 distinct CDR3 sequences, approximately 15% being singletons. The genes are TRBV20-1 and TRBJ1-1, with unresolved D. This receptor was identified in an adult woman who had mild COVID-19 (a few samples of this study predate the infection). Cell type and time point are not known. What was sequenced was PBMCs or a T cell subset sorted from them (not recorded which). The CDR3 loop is CSARDGIEAFF. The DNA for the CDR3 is TGCAGTGCTAGAGATGGGATTGAAGCTTTCTTT.